These T cell receptor beta chains were read from a single sample in a study of blood T cell repertoires in COVID-19. Some clones are missing from TCRdb's copy, which holds only in-frame ones; the method was immunoSEQ multiplex PCR. The sample records about 98,000 clones, around 75% being singletons. The sequenced sample was peripheral blood. The receptor set was obtained from a man aged 65 to 85 with acute or convalescent COVID-19. Both conserved end residues are part of each CDR3. The order of the fields is clone size, V gene, J gene, D gene, CDR3 protein, CDR3 DNA. The D gene is left open where the match is weak. Clone size is given for some rows only: seen once, a few or many times, or a class if the clone is expanded.

abundance: .
v_gene: TRBV9
j_gene: TRBJ2-1
d_gene: .
CDR3aa: CASSVVRGSYNEQFF
CDR3nt: TGTGCCAGCAGCGTAGTTCGGGGCTCCTACAATGAGCAGTTCTTC

abundance: .
v_gene: TRBV19
j_gene: TRBJ2-2
d_gene: TRBD1
CDR3aa: CASSIQRQGAFPNTGELFF
CDR3nt: TGTGCCAGTAGTATCCAACGACAGGGGGCCTTTCCGAACACCGGGGAGCTGTTTTTT

abundance: once
v_gene: TRBV5-4
j_gene: TRBJ2-5
d_gene: .
CDR3aa: CASSLSRRDGTQYF
CDR3nt: TGTGCCAGCAGCTTGTCACGCCGCGATGGGACCCAGTACTTC

abundance: .
v_gene: TRBV11-2
j_gene: TRBJ2-7
d_gene: TRBD2
CDR3aa: CASSSASGRGWYEQYF
CDR3nt: TGTGCCAGCAGCTCAGCTAGCGGGAGGGGATGGTACGAGCAGTACTTC

abundance: .
v_gene: TRBV25-1
j_gene: TRBJ2-3
d_gene: .
CDR3aa: CASSGPMSTDTQYF
CDR3nt: TGTGCCAGCAGTGGTCCTATGAGCACAGATACGCAGTATTTT

abundance: .
v_gene: TRBV21-1
j_gene: TRBJ2-1
d_gene: .
CDR3aa: CASSAPTGTGSYNEQFF
CDR3nt: TGTGCCAGCAGCGCCCCAACCGGGACAGGGTCCTACAATGAGCAGTTCTTC

abundance: .
v_gene: TRBV24-1
j_gene: TRBJ2-7
d_gene: .
CDR3aa: CATDTSPSFYEQYF
CDR3nt: TGTGCCACCGACACCAGCCCCAGTTTCTACGAGCAGTACTTC

abundance: once
v_gene: TRBV9
j_gene: TRBJ1-3
d_gene: .
CDR3aa: CASSVGGAASSGNTIYF
CDR3nt: TGTGCCAGCAGCGTAGGAGGTGCAGCCAGCTCTGGAAACACCATATATTTT

abundance: .
v_gene: TRBV19
j_gene: TRBJ2-2
d_gene: TRBD2
CDR3aa: CASSPAGGFTGELFF
CDR3nt: TGTGCCAGTAGCCCAGCGGGAGGGTTTACCGGGGAGCTGTTTTTT

abundance: .
v_gene: TRBV18
j_gene: TRBJ2-5
d_gene: .
CDR3aa: CASSGNGPRETQYF
CDR3nt: TGTGCCAGCTCCGGGAACGGCCCCCGAGAGACCCAGTACTTC

abundance: .
v_gene: TRBV6-1
j_gene: TRBJ1-3
d_gene: .
CDR3aa: CATAGTEGYTIYF
CDR3nt: TGTGCCACCGCCGGGACGGAGGGATACACCATATATTTT

abundance: .
v_gene: TRBV6-5
j_gene: TRBJ2-5
d_gene: .
CDR3aa: CASSWGGPYETQYF
CDR3nt: TGTGCCAGCAGTTGGGGGGGCCCCTATGAGACCCAGTACTTC

abundance: .
v_gene: TRBV5-6
j_gene: TRBJ1-2
d_gene: TRBD1
CDR3aa: CASSRTGGHYGYTF
CDR3nt: TGTGCCAGCAGCAGGACAGGGGGCCACTATGGCTACACCTTC

abundance: .
v_gene: TRBV12-3/TRBV12-4
j_gene: TRBJ2-7
d_gene: .
CDR3aa: CASTTGFGEQYF
CDR3nt: TGTGCCAGCACGACCGGGTTCGGCGAGCAGTACTTC

abundance: once
v_gene: TRBV18
j_gene: TRBJ2-7
d_gene: TRBD1
CDR3aa: CASSLYRGTNEQYF
CDR3nt: TGTGCCAGCTCACTTTACAGGGGAACCAACGAGCAGTACTTC

abundance: once
v_gene: TRBV28
j_gene: TRBJ2-2
d_gene: TRBD1
CDR3aa: CASRLGQGVVAGELFF
CDR3nt: TGTGCCAGCAGACTCGGACAGGGGGTGGTCGCCGGGGAGCTGTTTTTT

abundance: .
v_gene: TRBV19
j_gene: TRBJ1-6
d_gene: .
CDR3aa: CASSIGNSPLHF
CDR3nt: TGTGCCAGTAGTATCGGGAATTCACCCCTCCACTTT

abundance: .
v_gene: TRBV5-1
j_gene: TRBJ1-1
d_gene: .
CDR3aa: CASSLGQRNTEAFF
CDR3nt: TGCGCCAGCAGCTTGGGACAAAGGAACACTGAAGCTTTCTTT

abundance: .
v_gene: TRBV18
j_gene: TRBJ2-5
d_gene: TRBD2
CDR3aa: CASSLPSGRQTQYF
CDR3nt: TGTGCCAGCTCACTACCGAGCGGGAGACAGACCCAGTACTTC

abundance: .
v_gene: TRBV6-6
j_gene: TRBJ1-4
d_gene: .
CDR3aa: CASSYITTNEKLFF
CDR3nt: TGTGCCAGCAGTTACATAACAACTAATGAAAAACTGTTTTTT

abundance: .
v_gene: TRBV9
j_gene: TRBJ2-3
d_gene: .
CDR3aa: CASSAQGSTDTQYF
CDR3nt: TGTGCCAGCAGCGCACAGGGCAGCACAGATACGCAGTATTTT

abundance: once
v_gene: TRBV5-6
j_gene: TRBJ2-7
d_gene: TRBD1
CDR3aa: CASSQGWDRLYF
CDR3nt: TGTGCCAGCAGCCAGGGGTGGGACAGGCTGTACTTC

abundance: .
v_gene: TRBV2
j_gene: TRBJ1-4
d_gene: .
CDR3aa: CASSRVNELFF
CDR3nt: TGTGCCAGCAGCCGAGTAAATGAACTGTTTTTT

abundance: .
v_gene: TRBV20-1
j_gene: TRBJ1-1
d_gene: .
CDR3aa: CSASPPTLGTEAFF
CDR3nt: TGCAGTGCTAGTCCCCCGACATTAGGAACTGAAGCTTTCTTT

abundance: .
v_gene: TRBV14
j_gene: TRBJ2-7
d_gene: .
CDR3aa: CASSQVLWGPAPREQYF
CDR3nt: TGTGCCAGCAGCCAAGTGCTTTGGGGGCCAGCCCCTCGGGAGCAGTACTTC

abundance: .
v_gene: TRBV7-8
j_gene: TRBJ2-1
d_gene: TRBD2
CDR3aa: CASSPRLAGRSTYNEQFF
CDR3nt: TGTGCCAGCAGCCCGCGACTAGCGGGGAGAAGCACCTACAATGAGCAGTTCTTC

abundance: .
v_gene: TRBV11-2
j_gene: TRBJ1-2
d_gene: TRBD1
CDR3aa: CASSLGTEYGYTF
CDR3nt: TGTGCCAGCAGTCTTGGGACAGAGTATGGCTACACCTTC

abundance: .
v_gene: TRBV30
j_gene: TRBJ2-1
d_gene: .
CDR3aa: CAWSPSAHYNEQFF
CDR3nt: TGTGCCTGGAGTCCTAGCGCTCACTACAATGAGCAGTTCTTC

abundance: few
v_gene: TRBV4-1
j_gene: TRBJ1-3
d_gene: TRBD1
CDR3aa: CPRRRPGGNGNTIYF
CDR3nt: TGCCCCCGCCGCCGCCCAGGGGGTAACGGAAACACCATATATTTT

abundance: .
v_gene: TRBV7-9
j_gene: TRBJ2-2
d_gene: TRBD1
CDR3aa: CASSLAQTGGASTGELFF
CDR3nt: TGTGCCAGCAGCTTAGCTCAGACAGGGGGCGCGAGCACCGGGGAGCTGTTTTTT

abundance: .
v_gene: TRBV5-4
j_gene: TRBJ2-1
d_gene: .
CDR3aa: CASSRGLLSGSYNEQFF
CDR3nt: TGTGCCAGCAGCAGGGGACTTCTGTCGGGGTCCTACAATGAGCAGTTCTTC

abundance: .
v_gene: TRBV7-2
j_gene: TRBJ1-4
d_gene: .
CDR3aa: CASSLQAGLEKLFF
CDR3nt: TGTGCCAGCAGCTTGCAGGCAGGGCTTGAAAAACTGTTTTTT

abundance: .
v_gene: TRBV5-4
j_gene: TRBJ2-3
d_gene: TRBD2
CDR3aa: CASSLQAGVIDTQYF
CDR3nt: TGTGCCAGCAGCTTGCAAGCGGGAGTAATAGATACGCAGTATTTT

abundance: .
v_gene: TRBV5-1
j_gene: TRBJ2-5
d_gene: TRBD1
CDR3aa: CASSLGQGGETQYF
CDR3nt: TGCGCCAGCAGCTTGGGACAGGGCGGGGAGACCCAGTACTTC

abundance: .
v_gene: TRBV5-1
j_gene: TRBJ2-1
d_gene: TRBD2
CDR3aa: CASIQREGPIGEQFF
CDR3nt: TGCGCCAGCATCCAGCGGGAGGGCCCAATAGGGGAGCAGTTCTTC

abundance: .
v_gene: TRBV18
j_gene: TRBJ1-6
d_gene: TRBD1
CDR3aa: CASSPEGQGSPLHF
CDR3nt: TGTGCCAGCTCACCGGAGGGACAGGGTTCACCCCTCCACTTT

abundance: once
v_gene: TRBV7-8
j_gene: TRBJ1-6
d_gene: TRBD1
CDR3aa: CASRRQGGASPLHF
CDR3nt: TGTGCCAGCCGCCGACAGGGAGGAGCTTCACCCCTCCACTTT

abundance: .
v_gene: TRBV18
j_gene: TRBJ2-7
d_gene: .
CDR3aa: CASSPRGPYEQYF
CDR3nt: TGTGCCAGCTCACCACGGGGGCCCTACGAGCAGTACTTC

abundance: once
v_gene: TRBV9
j_gene: TRBJ1-5
d_gene: TRBD1
CDR3aa: CASSPGDRAFNQPQHF
CDR3nt: TGTGCCAGCAGCCCAGGGGACAGGGCCTTTAATCAGCCCCAGCATTTT

abundance: .
v_gene: TRBV6-2/TRBV6-3
j_gene: TRBJ2-2
d_gene: TRBD2
CDR3aa: CASSYSAGEELFF
CDR3nt: TGTGCCAGCAGTTACTCTGCGGGGGAGGAGCTGTTTTTT

abundance: .
v_gene: TRBV5-4
j_gene: TRBJ2-7
d_gene: TRBD2
CDR3aa: CASSSGLAAYEQYF
CDR3nt: TGTGCCAGCAGCTCCGGACTAGCGGCCTACGAGCAGTACTTC

abundance: .
v_gene: TRBV28
j_gene: TRBJ2-7
d_gene: TRBD1
CDR3aa: CASSLFGLLGQGSPEQYF
CDR3nt: TGTGCCAGCAGTTTATTCGGGTTATTGGGACAGGGGAGCCCCGAGCAGTACTTC

abundance: once
v_gene: TRBV9
j_gene: TRBJ2-3
d_gene: .
CDR3aa: CASTTTGGIGTDTQYF
CDR3nt: TGTGCCAGCACCACCACCGGGGGTATCGGCACAGATACGCAGTATTTT

abundance: .
v_gene: TRBV4-2
j_gene: TRBJ2-4
d_gene: .
CDR3aa: CASSQDLGQGINIQYF
CDR3nt: TGTGCCAGCAGCCAAGATTTAGGGCAGGGGATAAACATTCAGTACTTC

abundance: .
v_gene: TRBV5-1
j_gene: TRBJ1-6
d_gene: .
CDR3aa: CASSLVPGEDSPLHF
CDR3nt: TGCGCCAGCAGCTTGGTCCCGGGAGAGGATTCACCCCTCCACTTT

abundance: .
v_gene: TRBV29-1
j_gene: TRBJ2-3
d_gene: .
CDR3aa: CSVERDRTDTQYF
CDR3nt: TGCAGCGTTGAGAGAGACAGAACAGATACGCAGTATTTT

abundance: .
v_gene: TRBV28
j_gene: TRBJ1-2
d_gene: .
CDR3aa: CASSLYGVGVRNGYTF
CDR3nt: TGTGCCAGCAGTTTATATGGGGTCGGGGTTCGGAATGGCTACACCTTC

abundance: .
v_gene: TRBV27
j_gene: TRBJ1-2
d_gene: TRBD1
CDR3aa: CASRRTGMGNGYTF
CDR3nt: TGTGCCAGCAGGAGGACAGGGATGGGAAATGGCTACACCTTC

abundance: .
v_gene: TRBV9
j_gene: TRBJ2-3
d_gene: .
CDR3aa: CASSVDSSWRLAQYF
CDR3nt: TGTGCCAGCAGCGTAGACTCCTCTTGGCGGCTGGCGCAGTATTTT

abundance: .
v_gene: TRBV18
j_gene: TRBJ1-3
d_gene: TRBD1
CDR3aa: CASSPSGQGNTIYF
CDR3nt: TGTGCCAGCTCACCTTCGGGACAGGGGAACACCATATATTTT